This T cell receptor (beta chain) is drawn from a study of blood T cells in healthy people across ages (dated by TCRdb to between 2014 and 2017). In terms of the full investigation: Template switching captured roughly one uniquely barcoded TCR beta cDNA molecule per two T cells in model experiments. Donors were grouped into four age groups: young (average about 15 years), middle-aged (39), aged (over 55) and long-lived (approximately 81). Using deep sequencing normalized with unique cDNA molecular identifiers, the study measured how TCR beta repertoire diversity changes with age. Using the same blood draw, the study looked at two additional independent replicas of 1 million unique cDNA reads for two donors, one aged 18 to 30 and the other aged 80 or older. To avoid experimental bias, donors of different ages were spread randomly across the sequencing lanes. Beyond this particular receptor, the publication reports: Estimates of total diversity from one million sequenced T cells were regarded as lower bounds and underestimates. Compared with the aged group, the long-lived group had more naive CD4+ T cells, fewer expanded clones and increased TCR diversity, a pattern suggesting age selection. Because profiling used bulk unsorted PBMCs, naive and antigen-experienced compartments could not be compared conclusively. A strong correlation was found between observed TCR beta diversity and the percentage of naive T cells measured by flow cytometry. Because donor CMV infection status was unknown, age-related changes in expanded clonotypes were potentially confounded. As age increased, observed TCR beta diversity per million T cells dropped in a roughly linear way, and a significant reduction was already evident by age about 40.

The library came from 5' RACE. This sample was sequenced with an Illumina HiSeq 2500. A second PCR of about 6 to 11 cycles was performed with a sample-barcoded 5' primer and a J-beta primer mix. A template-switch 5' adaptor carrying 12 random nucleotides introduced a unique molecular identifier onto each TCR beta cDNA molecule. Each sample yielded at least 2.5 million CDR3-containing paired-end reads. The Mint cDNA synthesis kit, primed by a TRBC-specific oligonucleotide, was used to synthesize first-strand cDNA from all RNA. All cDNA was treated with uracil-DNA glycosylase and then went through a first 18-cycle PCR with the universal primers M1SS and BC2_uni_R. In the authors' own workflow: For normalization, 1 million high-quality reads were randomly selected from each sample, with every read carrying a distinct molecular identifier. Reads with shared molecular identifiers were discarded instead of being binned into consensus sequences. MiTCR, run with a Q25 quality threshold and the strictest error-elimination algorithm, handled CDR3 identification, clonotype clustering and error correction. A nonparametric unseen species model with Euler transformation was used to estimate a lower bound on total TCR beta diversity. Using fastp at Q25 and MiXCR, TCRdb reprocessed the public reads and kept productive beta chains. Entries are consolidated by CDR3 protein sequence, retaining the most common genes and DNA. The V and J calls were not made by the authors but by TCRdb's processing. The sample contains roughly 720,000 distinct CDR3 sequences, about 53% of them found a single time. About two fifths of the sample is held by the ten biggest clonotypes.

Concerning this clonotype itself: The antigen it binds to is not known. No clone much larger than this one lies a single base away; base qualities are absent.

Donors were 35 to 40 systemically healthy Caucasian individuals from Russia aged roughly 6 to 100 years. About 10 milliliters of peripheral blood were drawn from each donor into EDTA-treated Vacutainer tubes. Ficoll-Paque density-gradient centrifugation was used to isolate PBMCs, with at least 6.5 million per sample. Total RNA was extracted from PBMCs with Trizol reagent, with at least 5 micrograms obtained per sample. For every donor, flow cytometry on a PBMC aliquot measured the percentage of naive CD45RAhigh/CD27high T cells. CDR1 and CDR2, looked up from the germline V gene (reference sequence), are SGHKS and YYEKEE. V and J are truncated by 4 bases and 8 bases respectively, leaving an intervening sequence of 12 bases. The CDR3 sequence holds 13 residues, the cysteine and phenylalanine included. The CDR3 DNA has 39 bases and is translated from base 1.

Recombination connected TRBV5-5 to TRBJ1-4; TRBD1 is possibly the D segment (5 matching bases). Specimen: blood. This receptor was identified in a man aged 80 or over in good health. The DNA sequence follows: TGTGCCAGCAGCCCCTCTGGGGGGGAAAAACTGTTTTTT. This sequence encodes CASSPSGGEKLFF.